Below are 32 T cell receptor beta chains sequenced from a single sample in a study of T cell responses to AZD1222 COVID-19 vaccine. Clones were read by immunoSEQ multiplex PCR, and TCRdb kept only the in-frame ones, dropping some. In the table there are about 18,000 clones, under 90% of which are singletons. The sequencing used peripheral blood, collected 28 days after the second AZD1222 dose. Receptors were obtained from an adult who received the AZD1222 COVID-19 vaccine.

The chain carries TRBV6-1 and TRBJ2-7; D remains unclear. Looked up from germline, CDR1 is MNHNS and CDR2 is SASEGT. With 1 base removed from V and 5 bases from J, the gap between germline ends came to 12 bases. The CDR3 is made up of 14 amino acids. CDR3 coding DNA: TGTGCCAGCAGTGAAGGACCTTTCCAGAACGAGCAGTACTTC. This encodes CASSEGPFQNEQYF.

The rearrangement links TRBV16 to TRBJ2-5, with D possibly being TRBD2 (5 bases). This CDR3 spans 13 amino acids. V was pared by 0 bases and J by 4 bases, with 6 bases between. Looked up from germline, CDR1 is KGHSY and CDR2 is FQNENV. CDR3 nucleotides: TGTGCCAGCAGCCAATCTCGGGGAGAGACCCAGTACTTC. It encodes CASSQSRGETQYF.

The chain combines TRBV5-1 with TRBJ1-1; TRBD1 matches at 9 bases. The CDR3 consists of 16 residues. The germline gives CDR1 SGHRS, CDR2 YFSETQ. Trimming cost V 3 bases and J 4 bases; bases outside gene matches: 10. The DNA for the CDR3 is TGCGCCAGCAGCTCGCGGGACAGGGTTACGGCCACTGAAGCTTTCTTT. Its protein is CASSSRDRVTATEAFF.

The rearrangement uses TRBV6-1 and TRBJ1-2; D gene unclear. Germline V gene sequence: CDR1 MNHNS, CDR2 SASEGT. The V gene lost 6 bases and the J gene lost 0 bases, with 14 bases spanning the gap. This CDR3 has 15 residues. CDR3 coding DNA: TGTGCCAGCAGCGGAGGGATAGACACTAACTATGGCTACACCTTC. Protein sequence: CASSGGIDTNYGYTF.

This sequence joins TRBV24-1 and TRBJ2-1; D is unresolved. CDR3 length: 13 amino acids. V was clipped by 2 bases and J by 3 bases, with 4 bases between them. Germline CDR1 is KGHDR and CDR2 is SFDVKD. DNA of the CDR3: TGTGCCACCAGTGATTCTATCTACAATGAGCAGTTCTTC. Amino acid sequence: CATSDSIYNEQFF.

The J gene is TRBJ2-1, the V gene TRBV7-2; D is uncertain. The CDR3 runs to 15 residues. Trimming took 5 bases from V and 6 from J, leaving 17 bases between them. Germline V gene data show CDR1 as SGHTA and CDR2 as FQGNSA. Here the CDR3 reads CASSVLGLRTNEQFF. The DNA for the CDR3 is TGTGCCAGCAGCGTCCTAGGGTTGAGGACCAATGAGCAGTTCTTC.

The chain employs TRBV5-1 and TRBJ2-2; D perhaps matches TRBD1 (5 bases). Germline CDR1 SGHRS, CDR2 YFSETQ. V dropped 3 bases and J dropped 2 bases, with 11 bases sitting between them. The CDR3 extends over 15 amino acids. Written as DNA, the CDR3 is TGCGCCAGCAGCTCGCTGACAGTAAACACCGGGGAGCTGTTTTTT. Protein product: CASSSLTVNTGELFF.

For the CDR3, the DNA is TGCGCCAGCAGGGAGGGGGCGGCCTACGAGCAGTACTTC. As protein: CASREGAAYEQYF. This chain uses TRBV5-1 with TRBJ2-7; a possible D gene is TRBD1 (7 bases). CDR1 and CDR2 (germline): SGHRS, YFSETQ. Trimming took 5 bases from V and 2 from J, leaving 11 bases between them. CDR3 length: 13 residues.

The J gene is TRBJ1-1, the V gene TRBV18; TRBD1 might be the D (6 bases). CDR1 and CDR2 from the germline V gene are KGHSH and LQKENI. V was cut by 0 bases and J by 1 base, with 9 bases left in between. This CDR3 is built from 15 residues. The CDR3 nucleotides read TGTGCCAGCTCACCACCTATGGGACAGAACACTGAAGCTTTCTTT. It codes for CASSPPMGQNTEAFF.

This clone is a singleton in its sample. The rearrangement uses TRBV7-6 and TRBJ2-1; D is undetermined. Germline V gene sequence: CDR1 SGHVS, CDR2 FNYEAQ. The CDR3 spans 11 residues. V was pared by 3 bases and J by 6 bases, with 3 bases between. The CDR3 sequence: CASSFSNEQFF. The DNA of the CDR3 is TGTGCCAGCAGCTTTTCCAATGAGCAGTTCTTC.

The chain links TRBV6-2 or TRBV6-3 to TRBJ2-5, with a possible D match to TRBD2 (6 bases). Looked up from germline, CDR1 is MNHEY and CDR2 is SVGEGT. This CDR3 comprises 15 residues. Trimming removed 0 bases from V and 0 bases from J, with 8 bases in between. Written as DNA, the CDR3 is TGTGCCAGCAGTTACTCGGCGGGGTACCAAGAGACCCAGTACTTC. This translates into CASSYSAGYQETQYF.

The chain has TRBV7-3 and TRBJ2-5, with D maybe TRBD2 (6 bases). The V end was cut by 4 bases, the J end by 5 bases, with 14 bases between. Germline loops: CDR1 SGHTA, CDR2 FQGTGA. The CDR3 extends over 14 amino acids. The CDR3 bases are TGTGCCAGCAGCTCGGGACTGGGAACGGAGACCCAGTACTTC. Its protein is CASSSGLGTETQYF.

This chain uses TRBV4-2 with TRBJ1-5; 12 positions agree with TRBD1. J was trimmed by 6 bases and V by 3 bases; bases with no gene match: 12. CDR1 and CDR2 (germline): LGHNA, YNFKEQ. There are 18 residues in the CDR3. The CDR3 DNA reads TGTGCCAGCAGCCACCCCGGGACAGGGGGCGAACTAGGTCAGCCCCAGCATTTT. Translating gives CASSHPGTGGELGQPQHF.

The chain has TRBV19 and TRBJ1-6; D is undetermined. The CDR3 consists of 12 residues. Per the germline V gene, CDR1 is LNHDA and CDR2 is SQIVND (reference sequence). V lost 3 bases to trimming and J lost 6 bases, with 3 bases between them. The CDR3 is CASSIANSPLHF. The CDR3 coding sequence is TGTGCCAGTAGTATTGCTAATTCACCCCTCCACTTT.

The DNA for the CDR3 is TGCAGCGTTCCGGGAACTAACACCGGGGAGCTGTTTTTT. This gives the protein CSVPGTNTGELFF. The chain has TRBV29-1 and TRBJ2-2; D perhaps matches TRBD2 (5 bases). V lost 5 bases and J 2 bases, leaving 9 bases between the germline ends. The germline gives CDR1 SQVTM, CDR2 ANQGSEA. The CDR3 extends over 13 amino acids.

V gene TRBV5-1 combines with J gene TRBJ1-1; D uncertain. CDR1 and CDR2 (germline): SGHRS, YFSETQ. This CDR3 is built from 13 residues. Deletions cut 6 bases from V and 4 bases from J, with 13 bases between. The CDR3 here is CASMESGGTEAFF. The CDR3 DNA reads as TGCGCCAGCATGGAGTCCGGTGGCACTGAAGCTTTCTTT.

The V call is TRBV7-8, the J call TRBJ2-5, with D perhaps TRBD1 or TRBD2 (5 bases each). Trimming left V 3 bases short and J 4 bases short, with 21 bases between. Per the germline V gene, CDR1 is SGHVS and CDR2 is FQNEAQ. The length of the CDR3 is 17 residues. CDR3 protein: CASSFGAAWSLGETQYF. Written as DNA, the CDR3 is TGTGCCAGCAGCTTCGGGGCAGCGTGGAGCTTGGGAGAGACCCAGTACTTC. The full variable domain, completed using reference TRBV7-8 and TRBJ2-5, is GAGVSQSPRYKVAKRGQDVALRCDPISGHVSLFWYQQALGQGPEFLTYFQNEAQLDKSGLPSDRFFAERPEGSVSTLKIQRTQQEDSAVYLCASSFGAAWSLGETQYFGPGTRLLVL.

This clone was counted a single time. J is TRBJ1-2 and V is TRBV7-9, with TRBD1 as a possible D gene (6 bases). Per germline, CDR1 SEHNR and CDR2 FQNEAQ (reference sequence). V was cut by 1 base and J by 6 bases, with 15 bases left in between. The CDR3 loop spans 15 amino acids. Here the CDR3 DNA reads TGTGCCAGCAGCTTAGTAATCGGACAGTCGGATGGCTACACCTTC. This gives the protein CASSLVIGQSDGYTF.

The gene calls are TRBV23-1 and TRBJ2-7, with D tentatively TRBD1 or TRBD2 (5 bases each). TRBV23-1 is assigned to the ORF class and has an uncertain function. The CDR3 runs 14 residues. V lost 0 bases to trimming and J lost 0 bases, with 6 bases between them. The CDR3 spells CASSQSGDSYEQYV. CDR3 bases: TGCGCCAGCAGTCAATCGGGGGACTCCTACGAGCAGTACGTC.

The chain is built from TRBV2 and TRBJ1-4; D is ambiguous. The V gene lost 7 bases and the J gene lost 8 bases, with 20 bases spanning the gap. The germline gives CDR1 SNHLY, CDR2 FYNNEI. This CDR3 region has 15 residues. CDR3 DNA: TGTGCCAGCACCAGTTCTCACGTCCCTTCCGAAAAACTGTTTTTT. This sequence encodes CASTSSHVPSEKLFF.

The chain combines TRBV13 with TRBJ1-6; unclear D gene. CDR1 and CDR2 from the germline V gene are PRHDT and FYEKMQ (reference sequence). The V end lost 2 bases, the J end lost 0 bases, and 8 bases lay between the germline ends. The CDR3 is made up of 16 amino acids. The CDR3 spells CASSLQLSSYNSPLHF. CDR3 DNA sequence: TGTGCCAGCAGCTTACAGCTCAGCTCCTATAATTCACCCCTCCACTTT.

The CDR3 loop is CASSLSGYGYTF. The DNA for the CDR3 is TGTGCCAGCAGTTTAAGCGGTTATGGCTACACCTTC. The chain recombines TRBV28 with TRBJ1-2; D unresolved. This CDR3 is built from 12 residues. V was pared by 2 bases and J by 5 bases, with 6 bases between. Germline loops: CDR1 MDHEN, CDR2 SYDVKM.

This chain connects TRBV15 to TRBJ2-7, with a weak D call TRBD1 (7 bases). CDR3 length: 13 residues. In germline, CDR1 is LNHNV, CDR2 YYDKDF (reference sequence). Trimming took off 1 base at V and 6 bases at J, with 10 bases between the two ends. CDR3 protein: CATSRGQGGEQYV. The DNA for the CDR3 is TGTGCCACCAGCAGAGGTCAGGGGGGCGAGCAGTACGTC.

V usage is TRBV6-5 and J usage is TRBJ1-1, with 10 bases fitting TRBD1. Germline V CDR1 and CDR2: MNHEY, SVGAGI. Trimming removed 8 bases from V and 4 bases from J; junction bases left unmatched: 4. The CDR3 totals 13 residues. CDR3 sequence (DNA): TGTGCCAGCGCAGGACAGGGGGTCACTGAAGCTTTCTTT. This sequence encodes CASAGQGVTEAFF.

J is TRBJ2-7 and V is TRBV9, with TRBD2 matching over 12 bases. The germline gives CDR1 SGDLS, CDR2 YYNGEE. This CDR3 has 16 amino acids. The V segment lost 0 bases and the J segment 6 bases; nucleotides outside the gene matches: 7. CDR3 sequence: CASSVARASGRGEQYF. As DNA, the CDR3 is TGTGCCAGCAGCGTAGCTCGGGCTAGCGGGAGGGGCGAGCAGTACTTC.

V and J are TRBV6-5 and TRBJ1-2, with D perhaps matching TRBD1 (6 bases). Germline V gene lookup returns CDR1 MNHEY and CDR2 SVGAGI. The germline V and J ends were trimmed by 0 bases and 7 bases, with 15 bases remaining between them. The CDR3 extends over 15 amino acids. CDR3: CASSYSTGFPAGYTF. DNA for the CDR3: TGTGCCAGCAGTTACTCGACAGGTTTTCCTGCTGGCTACACCTTC.

The CDR3 protein is CATPKSNQPQHF. The CDR3 region has the DNA TGTGCCACCCCGAAGAGCAATCAGCCCCAGCATTTT. The J gene is TRBJ1-5, the V gene TRBV6-4; D uncertain. Trimming pared 10 bases from V and 1 base from J, leaving 8 bases between. From germline, CDR1 is MRHNA and CDR2 SNTAGT. This CDR3 region has 12 residues.

The V and J genes are TRBV19 and TRBJ1-5, with D perhaps TRBD1 (5 bases). Germline CDR1 and CDR2: LNHDA and SQIVND (reference sequence). The CDR3 consists of 14 residues. Trimming cost V 3 bases and J 2 bases, with 8 bases left between them. CDR3: CASSIMGGNQPQHF. The CDR3 DNA sequence: TGTGCCAGTAGTATTATGGGGGGCAATCAGCCCCAGCATTTT.

This chain uses TRBV30 with TRBJ1-2; D unclear. Trimming shortened V by 0 bases and J by 4 bases, and 9 bases separated the two germline ends. Germline V lookup: CDR1 GTSNPN, CDR2 SVGIG (reference sequence). The CDR3 consists of 13 residues. CDR3 region: CAWSVLKVYGYTF. DNA for the CDR3: TGTGCCTGGAGTGTGCTCAAAGTCTATGGCTACACCTTC.

The chain has TRBV28 and TRBJ2-1; 10 nucleotides agree with TRBD1. Germline V CDR1 and CDR2: MDHEN, SYDVKM. The V and J ends lost 3 bases and 6 bases, in that order; junction bases with no gene match: 5. The CDR3 is 15 amino acids. CDR3 sequence reads: CASSFRDRGFNEQFF. DNA of the CDR3: TGTGCCAGCAGTTTCCGGGACAGGGGTTTCAATGAGCAGTTCTTC.

This CDR3 reads CASSERGTYGYTF. DNA of the CDR3: TGTGCCAGCAGTGAGAGGGGAACCTATGGCTACACCTTC. The V gene is TRBV2, the J gene TRBJ1-2; weak D call: TRBD1 (5 bases). Germline loops: CDR1 SNHLY, CDR2 FYNNEI. This CDR3 spans 13 amino acids. V gave up 3 bases and J gave up 4 bases, with 9 bases separating them.

This clone was seen a few times. In nucleotides, the CDR3 is TGTGCCAGAGCAAGGGACCGAACCTCGAACACTGAAGCTTTCTTT. This gives the protein CARARDRTSNTEAFF. The chain is built from TRBV6-4 and TRBJ1-1; possible D gene TRBD1, 5 bases. CDR1 MRHNA and CDR2 SNTAGT come from the germline V gene. The CDR3 contains 15 residues. V was cut by 9 bases and J by 1 base, with 18 bases left in between.